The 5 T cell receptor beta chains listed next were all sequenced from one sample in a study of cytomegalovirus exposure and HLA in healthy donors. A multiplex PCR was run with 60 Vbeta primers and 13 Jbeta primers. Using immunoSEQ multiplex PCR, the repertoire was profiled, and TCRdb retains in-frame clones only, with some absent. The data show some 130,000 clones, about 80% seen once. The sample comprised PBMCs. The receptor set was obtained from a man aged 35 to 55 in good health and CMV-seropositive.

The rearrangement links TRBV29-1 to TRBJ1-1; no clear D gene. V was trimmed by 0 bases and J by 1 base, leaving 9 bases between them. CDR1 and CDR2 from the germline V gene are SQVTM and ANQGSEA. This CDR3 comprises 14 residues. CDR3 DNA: TGCAGCGTTGAAGATCTTCTATCGAACACTGAAGCTTTCTTT. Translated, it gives CSVEDLLSNTEAFF.

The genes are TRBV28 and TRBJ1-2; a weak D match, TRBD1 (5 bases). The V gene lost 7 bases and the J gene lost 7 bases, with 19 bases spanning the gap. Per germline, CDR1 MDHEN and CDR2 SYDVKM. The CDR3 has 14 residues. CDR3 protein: CASTPVGGGSGYTF. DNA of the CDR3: TGTGCCAGCACCCCCGTGGGGGGGGGTAGTGGCTACACCTTC.

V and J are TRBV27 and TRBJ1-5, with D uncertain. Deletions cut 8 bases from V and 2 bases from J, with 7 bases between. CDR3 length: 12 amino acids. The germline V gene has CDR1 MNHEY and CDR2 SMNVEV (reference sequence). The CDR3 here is CASQSGNQPQHF. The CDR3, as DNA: TGTGCCAGCCAGTCTGGCAATCAGCCCCAGCATTTT.

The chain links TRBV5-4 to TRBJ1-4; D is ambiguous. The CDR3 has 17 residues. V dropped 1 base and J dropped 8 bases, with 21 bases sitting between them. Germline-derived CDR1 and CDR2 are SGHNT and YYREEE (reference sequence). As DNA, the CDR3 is TGTGCCAGCAGCTTGACCCACCTCGGACCCGCGGGGGAAAAACTGTTTTTT. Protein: CASSLTHLGPAGEKLFF.

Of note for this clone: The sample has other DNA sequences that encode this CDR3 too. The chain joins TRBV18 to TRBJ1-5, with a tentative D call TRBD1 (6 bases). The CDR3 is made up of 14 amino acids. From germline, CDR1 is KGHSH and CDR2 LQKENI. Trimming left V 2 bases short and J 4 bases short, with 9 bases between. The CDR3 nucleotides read TGTGCCAGCTCACCAAGCAGGGGTAATCAGCCCCAGCATTTT. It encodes CASSPSRGNQPQHF. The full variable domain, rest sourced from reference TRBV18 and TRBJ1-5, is NAGVMQNPRHLVRRRGQEARLRCSPMKGHSHVYWYRQLPEEGLKFMVYLQKENIIDESGMPKERFSAEFPKEGPSILRIQQVVRGDSAAYFCASSPSRGNQPQHFGDGTRLSIL.